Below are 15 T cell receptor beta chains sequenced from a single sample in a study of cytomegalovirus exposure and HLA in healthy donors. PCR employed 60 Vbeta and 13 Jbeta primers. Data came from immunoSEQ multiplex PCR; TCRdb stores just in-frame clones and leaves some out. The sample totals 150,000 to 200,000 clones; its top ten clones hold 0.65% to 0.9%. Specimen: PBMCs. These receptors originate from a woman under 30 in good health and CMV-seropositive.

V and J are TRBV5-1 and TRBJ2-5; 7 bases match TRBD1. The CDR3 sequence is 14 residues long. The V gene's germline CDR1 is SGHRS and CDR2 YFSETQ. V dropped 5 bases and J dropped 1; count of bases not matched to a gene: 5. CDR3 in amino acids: CASRQGTAQETQYF. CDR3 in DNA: TGCGCCAGCAGGCAGGGGACAGCCCAAGAGACCCAGTACTTC.

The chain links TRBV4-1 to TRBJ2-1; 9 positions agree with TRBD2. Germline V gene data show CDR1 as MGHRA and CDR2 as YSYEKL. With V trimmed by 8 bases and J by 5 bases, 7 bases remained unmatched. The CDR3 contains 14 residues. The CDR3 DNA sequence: TGCGCCAGCGGAGTGGCGGGAGGGCACAATGAGCAGTTCTTC. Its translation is CASGVAGGHNEQFF.

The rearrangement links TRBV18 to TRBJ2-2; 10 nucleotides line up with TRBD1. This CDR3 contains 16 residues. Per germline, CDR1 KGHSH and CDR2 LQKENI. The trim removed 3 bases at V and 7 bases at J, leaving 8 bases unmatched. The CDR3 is CASSPFPTGGIGELFF. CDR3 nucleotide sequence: TGTGCCAGCTCACCTTTCCCGACAGGGGGCATCGGGGAGCTGTTTTTT.

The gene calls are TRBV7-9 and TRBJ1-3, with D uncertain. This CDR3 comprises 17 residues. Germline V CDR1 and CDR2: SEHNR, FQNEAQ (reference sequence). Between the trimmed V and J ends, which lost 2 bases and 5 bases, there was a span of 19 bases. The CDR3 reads CASSLISGLDERNTIYF. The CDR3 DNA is TGTGCCAGCAGCTTAATATCGGGTCTAGACGAAAGAAACACCATATATTTT. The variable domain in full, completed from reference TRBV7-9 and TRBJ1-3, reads DTGVSQNPRHKITKRGQNVTFRCDPISEHNRLYWYRQTLGQGPEFLTYFQNEAQLEKSRLLSDRFSAERPKGSFSTLEIQRTEQGDSAMYLCASSLISGLDERNTIYFGEGSWLTVV.

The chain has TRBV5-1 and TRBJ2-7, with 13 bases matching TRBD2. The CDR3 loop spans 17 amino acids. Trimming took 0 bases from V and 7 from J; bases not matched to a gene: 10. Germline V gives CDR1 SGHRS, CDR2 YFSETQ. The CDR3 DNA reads TGCGCCAGCAGCTTGGGGACTAGCGGGGGTATGCTAGGGGAGCAGTACTTC. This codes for CASSLGTSGGMLGEQYF. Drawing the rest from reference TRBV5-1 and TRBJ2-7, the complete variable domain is KAGVTQTPRYLIKTRGQQVTLSCSPISGHRSVSWYQQTPGQGLQFLFEYFSETQRNKGNFPGRFSGRQFSNSRSEMNVSTLELGDSALYLCASSLGTSGGMLGEQYFGPGTRLTVT.

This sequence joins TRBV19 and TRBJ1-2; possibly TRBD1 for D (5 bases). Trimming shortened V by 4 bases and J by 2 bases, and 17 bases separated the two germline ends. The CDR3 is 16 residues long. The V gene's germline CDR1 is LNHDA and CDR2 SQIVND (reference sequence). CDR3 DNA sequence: TGTGCCAGTAGTAGGAGGAAGGAGGGACTCAACTATGGCTACACCTTC. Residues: CASSRRKEGLNYGYTF.

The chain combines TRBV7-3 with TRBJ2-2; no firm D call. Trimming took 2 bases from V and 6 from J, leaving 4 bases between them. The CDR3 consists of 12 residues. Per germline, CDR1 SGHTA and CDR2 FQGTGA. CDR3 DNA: TGTGCCAGCAGCTTACGGTCCGGGGAGCTGTTTTTT. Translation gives CASSLRSGELFF.

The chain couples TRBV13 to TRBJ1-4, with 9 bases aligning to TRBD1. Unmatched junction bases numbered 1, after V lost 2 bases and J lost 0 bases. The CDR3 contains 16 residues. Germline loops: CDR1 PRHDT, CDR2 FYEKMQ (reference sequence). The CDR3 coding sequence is TGTGCCAGCAGCTTACGACAGGGGGCAACTAATGAAAAACTGTTTTTT. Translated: CASSLRQGATNEKLFF.

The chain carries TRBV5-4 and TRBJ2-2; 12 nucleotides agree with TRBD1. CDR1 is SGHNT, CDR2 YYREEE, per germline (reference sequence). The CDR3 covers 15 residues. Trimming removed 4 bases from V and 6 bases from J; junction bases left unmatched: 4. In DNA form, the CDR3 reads TGTGCCAGCAGCAAGGGACAGGGGGCATCCGGGGAGCTGTTTTTT. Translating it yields CASSKGQGASGELFF.

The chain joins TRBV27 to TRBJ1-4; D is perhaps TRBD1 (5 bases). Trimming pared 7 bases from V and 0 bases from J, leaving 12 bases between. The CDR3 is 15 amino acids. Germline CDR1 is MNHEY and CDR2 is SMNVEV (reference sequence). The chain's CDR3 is CASKPRGTTNEKLFF. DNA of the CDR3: TGTGCCAGCAAGCCCCGGGGGACAACTAATGAAAAACTGTTTTTT.

The CDR3, as DNA: TGTGCCTGGAGCCCGGGACTAGCGGGAGAGACCCAGTACTTC. As protein: CAWSPGLAGETQYF. The rearrangement links TRBV30 to TRBJ2-5; TRBD2 aligns across 12 bases. Germline values: CDR1 GTSNPN, CDR2 SVGIG (reference sequence). J lost 4 bases, V lost 3 bases, and 3 bases had no gene match. The CDR3 loop spans 14 amino acids.

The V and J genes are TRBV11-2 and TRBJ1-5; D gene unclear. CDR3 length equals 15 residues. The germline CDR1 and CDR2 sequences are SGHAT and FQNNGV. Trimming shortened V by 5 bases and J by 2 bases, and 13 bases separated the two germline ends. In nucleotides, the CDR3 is TGTGCCAGCAGCACTACTCACGAGGGCAATCAGCCCCAGCATTTT. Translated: CASSTTHEGNQPQHF.

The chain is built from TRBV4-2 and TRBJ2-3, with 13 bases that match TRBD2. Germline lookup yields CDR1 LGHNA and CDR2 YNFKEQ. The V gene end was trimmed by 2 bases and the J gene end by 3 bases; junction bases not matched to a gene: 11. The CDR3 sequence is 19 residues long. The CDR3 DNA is TGTGCCAGCAGCCAACTCACTGGAACTAGCGGGGGGGCAACAGATACGCAGTATTTT. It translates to CASSQLTGTSGGATDTQYF.

The CDR3 DNA sequence: TGTGCCAGCAGCGTAGAATATAGGGGGCTGGAGACCCAGTACTTC. Amino acids: CASSVEYRGLETQYF. The V call is TRBV9, the J call TRBJ2-5, with 7 bases fitting TRBD1. CDR1 is SGDLS, CDR2 YYNGEE, per germline. The length of the CDR3 is 15 residues. V was pared by 0 bases and J by 5 bases, with 7 bases of the junction left unmatched.

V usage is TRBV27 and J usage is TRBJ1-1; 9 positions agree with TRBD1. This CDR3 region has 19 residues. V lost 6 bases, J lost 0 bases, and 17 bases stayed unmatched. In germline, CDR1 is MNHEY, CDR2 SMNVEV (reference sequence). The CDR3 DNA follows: TGTGCCAGCAGGAACCTCCGGACAGGGGTTCTGAAAATGAACACTGAAGCTTTCTTT. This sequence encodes CASRNLRTGVLKMNTEAFF.